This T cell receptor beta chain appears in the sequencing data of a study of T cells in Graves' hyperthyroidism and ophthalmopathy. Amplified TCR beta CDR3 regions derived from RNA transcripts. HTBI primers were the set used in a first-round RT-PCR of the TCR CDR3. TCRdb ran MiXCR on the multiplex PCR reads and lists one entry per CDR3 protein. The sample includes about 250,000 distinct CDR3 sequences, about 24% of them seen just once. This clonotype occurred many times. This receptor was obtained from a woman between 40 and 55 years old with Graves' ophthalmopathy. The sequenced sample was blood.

As DNA, the CDR3 is TGTGCCTGGAGTGTAGTCGTCCGGGAGCTGTTTTTT. It encodes CAWSVVVRELFF. J is TRBJ2-2 and V is TRBV30; D uncertain. The CDR3 is 12 residues long. CDR1 and CDR2 from the germline V gene are GTSNPN and SVGIG (reference sequence). V lost 0 bases to trimming and J lost 9 bases, with 8 bases between them.